These 10 T cell receptor beta chains were sequenced from one sample in a study of Graves' ophthalmopathy and Graves' hyperthyroidism (dated by TCRdb to between 2018 and 2020). Instrument on record: Illumina HiSeq 2000. For repertoire sequencing, TCR beta CDR3 regions were amplified from RNA transcripts. A first-round RT-PCR used HTBI primers with the Qiagen OneStep RT-PCR kit, followed by a second-round multiplex PCR, size selection and purification. TCRdb applied fastp at Q25 and MiXCR to the public reads, then kept only in-frame beta chains. Each record represents a unique CDR3 protein, reported with the most common genes and DNA among its rows. This sample has around 1,000,000 distinct CDR3 sequences in its table, and about 40% of those were observed once. The ten largest clones take up 8.5% to 14% of the sample. The material sequenced was peripheral blood or thyroid tissue (not recorded which). The receptor source for this set is an adult man with Graves' hyperthyroidism.

The CDR3 DNA follows: TGCAGTGCTAGGGATCTGGAGACAGGGTGGAGCAATCAGCCCCAGCATTTT. Translated, it gives CSARDLETGWSNQPQHF. The chain recombines TRBV20-1 with TRBJ1-5; TRBD1 matches 7 bases. Trimming took 3 bases from V and 1 from J; bases not matched to a gene: 12. This CDR3 has 17 residues. Germline V gene sequence: CDR1 DFQATT, CDR2 SNEGSKA (reference sequence).

The V call is TRBV12-3 or TRBV12-4, the J call TRBJ2-7, with D perhaps matching TRBD1 (5 bases). This CDR3 spans 13 amino acids. The ends were cut back, 6 bases at V and 6 bases at J, with 15 bases in the middle. The CDR3 sequence is CASRSGLFVEQYF. In DNA form, the CDR3 reads TGTGCCAGCAGGTCAGGGTTATTTGTCGAGCAGTACTTC.

This clonotype was seen at least ten times. V gene TRBV2 combines with J gene TRBJ1-1; D is unclear. The CDR3 covers 11 residues. Germline values: CDR1 SNHLY, CDR2 FYNNEI. Trimming took 1 base from V and 10 from J, leaving 7 bases between them. CDR3 protein: CASSEDVIAFF. The CDR3 DNA sequence: TGTGCCAGCAGTGAAGACGTCATAGCTTTCTTT.

The rearrangement uses TRBV27 and TRBJ2-5; unclear D gene. The CDR3 has 14 amino acids. Germline values: CDR1 MNHEY, CDR2 SMNVEV (reference sequence). The V end lost 8 bases, the J end lost 4 bases, and 17 bases lay between the germline ends. Here the CDR3 reads CASAGQGRGETQYF. The CDR3, as DNA: TGTGCCAGCGCCGGGCAAGGTAGAGGAGAGACCCAGTACTTC.

This clonotype has more than one count but fewer than ten. This chain uses TRBV6-5 with TRBJ1-3, with D possibly matching TRBD1 (5 bases). The germline gives CDR1 MNHEY, CDR2 SVGAGI. V was trimmed by 7 bases and J by 5 bases, leaving 18 bases between them. This CDR3 comprises 15 residues. For the CDR3, the DNA is TGTGCCAGCATCAACCGGGACGGGGGACGAAACACCATATATTTT. It encodes CASINRDGGRNTIYF.

The chain combines TRBV20-1 with TRBJ2-5; 9 nucleotides match TRBD2. Per germline, CDR1 DFQATT and CDR2 SNEGSKA (reference sequence). The CDR3 extends over 15 amino acids. Germline trimming cut 1 base from V and 2 bases from J; bases unmatched to any gene: 5. The CDR3 region has the DNA TGCAGTGCTAGAGGGTCTAGCGGGACTCAAGAGACCCAGTACTTC. Its translation is CSARGSSGTQETQYF.

The CDR3 loop is CASSLGRGADNSPLHF. In nucleotides, the CDR3 is TGTGCCAGCAGCTTAGGGAGGGGGGCGGATAATTCACCCCTCCACTTT. This chain uses TRBV7-9 with TRBJ1-6, with a possible D match to TRBD1 (6 bases). Looked up from germline, CDR1 is SEHNR and CDR2 is FQNEAQ (reference sequence). The CDR3 sequence is 16 residues long. Trimming removed 1 base at V and 5 bases at J, with 12 bases between. The full variable domain, with the rest looked up from reference TRBV7-9 and TRBJ1-6, is DTGVSQNPRHKITKRGQNVTFRCDPISEHNRLYWYRQTLGQGPEFLTYFQNEAQLEKSRLLSDRFSAERPKGSFSTLEIQRTEQGDSAMYLCASSLGRGADNSPLHFGNGTRLTVT.

A word on this clonotype: A much larger clone differs by one base, so this may be a read error. V is TRBV20-1 and J is TRBJ2-7; the D gene could be TRBD1 or TRBD2 (6 bases each). Germline values: CDR1 DFQATT, CDR2 SNEGSKA (reference sequence). This CDR3 comprises 13 residues. Here the CDR3 reads CSARGGTSYGQYF. The DNA for the CDR3 is TGCAGTGCCAGAGGGGGGACCTCCTACGGGCAGTACTTC.

This clonotype showed up many times. The rearrangement links TRBV7-9 to TRBJ1-5; TRBD1 aligns across 7 bases. Germline V gene sequence: CDR1 SEHNR, CDR2 FQNEAQ (reference sequence). The CDR3 extends over 13 amino acids. With 4 bases clipped from V and 6 bases from J, the junction kept 3 bases outside the gene matches. The CDR3 region is CASSSRDSQPQHF. The CDR3, as DNA: TGTGCCAGCAGCTCCCGGGACAGTCAGCCCCAGCATTTT. Complete variable domain (other parts from reference TRBV7-9 and TRBJ1-5): DTGVSQNPRHKITKRGQNVTFRCDPISEHNRLYWYRQTLGQGPEFLTYFQNEAQLEKSRLLSDRFSAERPKGSFSTLEIQRTEQGDSAMYLCASSSRDSQPQHFGDGTRLSIL.

This clonotype was counted between two and nine times. The V and J genes are TRBV6-6 and TRBJ2-5, with D uncertain. V lost 5 bases to trimming and J lost 2 bases, with 15 bases between them. Looked up from germline, CDR1 is MNHNY and CDR2 is SVGAGI (reference sequence). The CDR3 is 15 amino acids. The CDR3 spells CASSTWPQLQETQYF. The CDR3, as DNA: TGTGCCAGCAGTACGTGGCCCCAGCTTCAAGAGACCCAGTACTTC.